This T cell receptor (beta chain) was found in a study of T cell responses to AZD1222 COVID-19 vaccine. Across the study: Pooled samples include second doses given at about 4 or 12 weeks. General observations from the study: Unmutated variant regions are reportedly targeted by nearly half of spike-specific TCRs.

The CDR3 spans 12 residues. CDR1 SQVTM and CDR2 ANQGSEA come from the germline V gene. The V and J ends lost 5 bases and 5 bases respectively, with 12 bases between them. In regard to this clone: The antigen remains undetermined.

Clones were read by immunoSEQ multiplex PCR, and TCRdb kept only the in-frame ones, dropping some. Here the sample spans around 99,000 clones, approximately 94% being singletons. The sequence was obtained from an adult in good health. The V gene is TRBV29-1, the J gene TRBJ1-2, with no clear D. Sequenced material: peripheral blood, taken on day 0 of AZD1222 vaccination. The CDR3 reads CSVNLEHYGYTF. The DNA of the CDR3 is TGCAGCGTTAACTTGGAACATTATGGCTACACCTTC.